This entry lists 23 T cell receptor beta chains sequenced from one sample in a study of shared clonotypes between healthy human individuals. Some clones are missing from TCRdb's copy, which holds only in-frame ones; the method was immunoSEQ multiplex PCR. The data show approximately 500,000 clones, with over 75% seen just once and roughly 13% held by the top ten. The material sequenced was PBMCs. The source is a woman in her thirties or forties in good health. Some clones in this sample may be carry-over from other donors' samples.

The chain recombines TRBV19 with TRBJ2-7; 9 bases agree with TRBD2. The CDR3 runs to 14 residues. Germline V gene lookup returns CDR1 LNHDA and CDR2 SQIVND (reference sequence). The junction had 4 bases not matched to a gene; V was cut back by 5 bases and J by 2 bases. CDR3 DNA sequence: TGTGCCAGTAGTGTAGCGGGAGAGACCTACGAGCAGTACTTC. Residues: CASSVAGETYEQYF. The full variable domain, in which reference TRBV19 and TRBJ2-7 provide the parts outside the CDR3, is DGGITQSPKYLFRKEGQNVTLSCEQNLNHDAMYWYRQDPGQGLRLIYYSQIVNDFQKGDIAEGYSVSREKKESFPLTVTSAQKNPTAFYLCASSVAGETYEQYFGPGTRLTVT.

The gene calls are TRBV5-1 and TRBJ1-4; a weak D match, TRBD1 (5 bases). Trimming took off 3 bases at V and 3 bases at J, with 12 bases between the two ends. This CDR3 is built from 15 residues. The germline CDR1 and CDR2 sequences are SGHRS and YFSETQ. Written as DNA, the CDR3 is TGCGCCAGCAGCTCCCGGGGGTGGTCTAATGAAAAACTGTTTTTT. Amino acid sequence: CASSSRGWSNEKLFF. The whole variable domain, filled in from reference TRBV5-1 and TRBJ1-4, reads KAGVTQTPRYLIKTRGQQVTLSCSPISGHRSVSWYQQTPGQGLQFLFEYFSETQRNKGNFPGRFSGRQFSNSRSEMNVSTLELGDSALYLCASSSRGWSNEKLFFGSGTQLSVL.

V and J are TRBV7-2 and TRBJ2-1; D is perhaps TRBD2 (5 bases). The length of the CDR3 is 12 residues. From germline, CDR1 is SGHTA and CDR2 FQGNSA. Trimming removed 2 bases from V and 12 bases from J, with 11 bases in between. In DNA form, the CDR3 reads TGTGCCAGCAGCTTACTCGGGGTCCCGCAGTTCTTC. Translated: CASSLLGVPQFF.

The rearrangement uses TRBV18 and TRBJ2-2, with TRBD1 identical over 11 bases. V dropped 3 bases and J dropped 6; count of bases not matched to a gene: 6. The CDR3 totals 16 residues. Germline V gene sequence: CDR1 KGHSH, CDR2 LQKENI. The CDR3 DNA follows: TGTGCCAGCTCACCTCCGCGGACAGGGGGCCCCGGGGAGCTGTTTTTT. This gives the protein CASSPPRTGGPGELFF.

The table lists this clone with a count of one. The chain links TRBV5-1 to TRBJ2-5; 7 bases match TRBD2. Germline CDR1 SGHRS, CDR2 YFSETQ. This CDR3 is 16 amino acids long. The ends lost 0 bases at V and 0 bases at J; junction bases unmatched: 5. Here the CDR3 DNA reads TGCGCCAGCAGCTTGGAGCCAGCGGGGAACCAAGAGACCCAGTACTTC. It translates to CASSLEPAGNQETQYF.

The chain recombines TRBV19 with TRBJ2-7; weak D call: TRBD1 (7 bases). V lost 7 bases, J lost 6 bases, and 22 bases lay in between. Germline CDR1 LNHDA, CDR2 SQIVND (reference sequence). The length of the CDR3 is 15 residues. In DNA form, the CDR3 reads TGTGCCAGTACCGAACAAGGGGGGACAGCTGGCGAGCAGTACTTC. Translation: CASTEQGGTAGEQYF.

J is TRBJ2-7 and V is TRBV7-8; weak D call: TRBD2 (6 bases). Deletions cut 3 bases from V and 5 bases from J, with 26 bases between. In germline, CDR1 is SGHVS, CDR2 FQNEAQ. This CDR3 has 18 residues. CDR3 sequence: CASSFRAAGTAFLDEQYF. The CDR3 nucleotides read TGTGCCAGCAGCTTTCGCGCAGCGGGTACAGCTTTCCTCGACGAGCAGTACTTC.

The chain has TRBV6-5 and TRBJ2-2, with D uncertain. With 4 bases removed from V and 5 bases from J, the gap between germline ends came to 5 bases. Germline V lookup: CDR1 MNHEY, CDR2 SVGAGI. This CDR3 has 12 amino acids. The CDR3: CASSFRTGELFF. The DNA of the CDR3 is TGTGCCAGCAGTTTTCGTACCGGGGAGCTGTTTTTT.

In regard to this clone: This likely stems from a read error, as it lies one base from a far larger clone. The chain combines TRBV7-2 with TRBJ2-3; 8 bases align to TRBD1. Germline CDR1 SGHTA, CDR2 FQGNSA. The CDR3 length is 15 residues. V was pared by 8 bases and J by 0 bases, with 7 bases of the junction left unmatched. The CDR3: CASGRRGPSTDTQYF. The CDR3 DNA reads as TGTGCCAGCGGCCGCAGGGGGCCAAGCACAGATACGCAGTATTTT.

On this clone itself: A far larger clone is off by one base, so a read error is likely. The genes are TRBV7-9 and TRBJ2-7, with no clear D. The CDR3 runs 16 residues. Germline CDR1 is SEHNR and CDR2 is FQNEAQ (reference sequence). Deletions cut 2 bases from V and 8 bases from J, with 22 bases between. CDR3 nucleotides: TGTGCCAGCAGCTTAATTTCGGGCGGCCCTTTTTACAAGCAGTACTTC. It codes for CASSLISGGPFYKQYF. The full variable domain, rest sourced from reference TRBV7-9 and TRBJ2-7, is DTGVSQNPRHKITKRGQNVTFRCDPISEHNRLYWYRQTLGQGPEFLTYFQNEAQLEKSRLLSDRFSAERPKGSFSTLEIQRTEQGDSAMYLCASSLISGGPFYKQYFGPGTRLTVT.

This clone was recorded only once. The chain is built from TRBV6-1 and TRBJ2-5, with D perhaps assigned TRBD1 or TRBD2 (5 bases each). The V gene's germline CDR1 is MNHNS and CDR2 SASEGT. Trimming left V 0 bases short and J 4 bases short, with 15 bases between. CDR3 size: 16 residues. The DNA for the CDR3 is TGTGCCAGCAGTGAAGCGCGAGGGGTAGTGGGAGAGACCCAGTACTTC. Its protein is CASSEARGVVGETQYF.

A note on this clone: This likely stems from a read error, as it lies one base from a far larger clone. V gene TRBV28 combines with J gene TRBJ2-5; D possibly corresponds to TRBD2 (6 bases). Trimming left V 7 bases short and J 8 bases short, with 14 bases between. Germline loops: CDR1 MDHEN, CDR2 SYDVKM. There are 12 residues in the CDR3. The CDR3 protein is CASTGDRDTQYF. CDR3 bases: TGTGCCAGCACGGGAGATCGAGATACCCAGTACTTC.

This sequence joins TRBV11-2 and TRBJ2-7, with 8 positions matching TRBD2. Trimming at V came to 4 bases and at J to 4 bases, leaving 12 bases not matched to a gene. Germline V gene sequence: CDR1 SGHAT, CDR2 FQNNGV. The CDR3 has 16 residues. CDR3 coding DNA: TGTGCCAGCAGCTCTCCAACCGGGAGGGCCCTTTACGAGCAGTACTTC. Its protein is CASSSPTGRALYEQYF.

This clone was observed a few times. The chain is built from TRBV7-7 and TRBJ2-1; D ambiguous. Germline CDR1 reads SSHAT; CDR2 reads FNYEAQ (reference sequence). The germline V and J ends were trimmed by 5 bases and 10 bases, with 15 bases remaining between them. This CDR3 is 13 amino acids long. CDR3 sequence reads: CASSPHIAEEQFF. CDR3 coding DNA: TGTGCCAGCAGCCCTCATATAGCCGAGGAGCAGTTCTTC.

This rearrangement joins TRBV19 to TRBJ1-2, with unresolved D. V was cut by 7 bases and J by 7 bases, with 19 bases left in between. Germline V gene sequence: CDR1 LNHDA, CDR2 SQIVND (reference sequence). The CDR3 consists of 14 residues. The CDR3 is CASTYGRALGGYTF. The DNA for the CDR3 is TGTGCCAGTACCTATGGGAGGGCCCTAGGTGGCTACACCTTC.

The DNA for the CDR3 is TGTGCCAGCAGCTTGAGTCTAGCGGGATACGAGCAGTACTTC. Its translation: CASSLSLAGYEQYF. The genes are TRBV5-4 and TRBJ2-7; 9 bases map to TRBD2. The CDR3 contains 14 residues. The V and J ends lost 1 base and 4 bases, in that order; junction bases with no gene match: 3. CDR1 SGHNT and CDR2 YYREEE come from the germline V gene (reference sequence).

This chain uses TRBV2 with TRBJ2-1; 7 bases map to TRBD1. The CDR3 has 15 amino acids. Trimming cost V 6 bases and J 5 bases; bases outside gene matches: 10. CDR1 is SNHLY and CDR2 is FYNNEI in the germline V gene. The CDR3 sequence is CASRATGYLNNEQFF. The CDR3 nucleotides are TGTGCCAGCAGAGCGACAGGGTACTTGAACAATGAGCAGTTCTTC.

The chain employs TRBV6-1 and TRBJ2-1; a weak D match, TRBD2 (5 bases). The CDR3 loop spans 14 amino acids. The V gene's germline CDR1 is MNHNS and CDR2 SASEGT. V lost 5 bases, J lost 6 bases, and 14 bases lay in between. CDR3 sequence (DNA): TGTGCCAGCAGTCAGCGGAGGCTTTTCAATGAGCAGTTCTTC. Its translation: CASSQRRLFNEQFF.

For this clone: A far larger clone is just one base off, so this is likely a read error. Other DNA sequences within the sample encode an identical CDR3. This chain uses TRBV25-1 with TRBJ2-7, with TRBD2 identical over 7 bases. Germline CDR1 reads MGHDK; CDR2 reads SYGVNS. The CDR3 runs to 14 residues. For the CDR3, the DNA is TGTGCAAGCAGACCCCCGGGAGGCTCTTACGAGCAGTACTTC. Protein: CASRPPGGSYEQYF.

On this clone: A far larger clone is a single base away, which makes a read error likely. The same CDR3 is also encoded by other DNA sequences in this sample. The J gene is TRBJ1-5, the V gene TRBV30; 7 bases are shared with TRBD1. V lost 5 bases, J lost 5 bases, and 6 bases stayed unmatched. The CDR3 runs 13 residues. The germline CDR1 and CDR2 sequences are GTSNPN and SVGIG (reference sequence). The CDR3: CAWSTGADQPQHF. Written as DNA, the CDR3 is TGTGCCTGGTCAACAGGGGCCGATCAGCCCCAGCATTTT.

V gene TRBV11-2 combines with J gene TRBJ1-1; 10 positions agree with TRBD1. Germline V gene data show CDR1 as SGHAT and CDR2 as FQNNGV. Losses at the gene ends were 5 bases for V and 6 bases for J; bases not matched to a gene: 3. CDR3 size: 13 residues. The CDR3 coding sequence is TGTGCCAGCAGCCGTGGACAGGGGGCTGAAGCTTTCTTT. Protein: CASSRGQGAEAFF.

The rearrangement links TRBV2 to TRBJ2-3; no definite D call. V lost 6 bases and J 0 bases, leaving 7 bases between the germline ends. The CDR3 totals 13 residues. CDR1 and CDR2 (germline): SNHLY, FYNNEI. The CDR3 sequence: CASSGSSTDTQYF. The CDR3 region has the DNA TGTGCCAGCAGCGGTTCTAGCACAGATACGCAGTATTTT. Filled out from reference TRBV2 and TRBJ2-3, the complete variable domain reads EPEVTQTPSHQVTQMGQEVILRCVPISNHLYFYWYRQILGQKVEFLVSFYNNEISEKSEIFDDQFSVERPDGSNFTLKIRSTKLEDSAMYFCASSGSSTDTQYFGPGTRLTVL.

This chain uses TRBV6-1 with TRBJ2-5, with a weak D call TRBD2 (6 bases). CDR3 length equals 15 residues. Germline V CDR1 and CDR2: MNHNS, SASEGT. With 1 base removed from V and 2 bases from J, the gap between germline ends came to 11 bases. The CDR3 bases are TGTGCCAGCAGTGAAGTAGCGGATCGACAAGAGACCCAGTACTTC. This sequence encodes CASSEVADRQETQYF.